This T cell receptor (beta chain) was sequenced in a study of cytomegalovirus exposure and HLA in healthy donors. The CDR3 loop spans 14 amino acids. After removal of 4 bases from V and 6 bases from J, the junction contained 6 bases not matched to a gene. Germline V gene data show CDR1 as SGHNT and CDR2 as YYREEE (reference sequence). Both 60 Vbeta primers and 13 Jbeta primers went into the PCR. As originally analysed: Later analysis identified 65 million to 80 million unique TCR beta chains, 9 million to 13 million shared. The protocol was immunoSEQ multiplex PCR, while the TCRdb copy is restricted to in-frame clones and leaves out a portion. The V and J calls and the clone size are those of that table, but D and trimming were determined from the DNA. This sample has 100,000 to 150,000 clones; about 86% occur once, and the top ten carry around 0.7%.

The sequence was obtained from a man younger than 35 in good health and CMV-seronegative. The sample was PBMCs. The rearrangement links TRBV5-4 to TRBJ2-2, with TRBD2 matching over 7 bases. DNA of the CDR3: TGTGCCAGCAGCAGTAGGGGAGGGTCCGGGGAGCTGTTTTTT. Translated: CASSSRGGSGELFF.